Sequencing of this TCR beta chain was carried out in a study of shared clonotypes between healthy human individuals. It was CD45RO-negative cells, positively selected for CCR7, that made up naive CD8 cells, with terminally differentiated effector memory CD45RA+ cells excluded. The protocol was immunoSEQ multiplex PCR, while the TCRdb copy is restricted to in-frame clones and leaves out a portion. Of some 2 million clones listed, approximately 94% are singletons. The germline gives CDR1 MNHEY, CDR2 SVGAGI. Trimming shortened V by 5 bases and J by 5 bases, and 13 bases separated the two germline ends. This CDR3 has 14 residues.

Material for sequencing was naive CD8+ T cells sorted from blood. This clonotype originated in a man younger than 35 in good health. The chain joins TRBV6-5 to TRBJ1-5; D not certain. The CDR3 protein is CASSPFSEDQPQHF. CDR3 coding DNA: TGTGCCAGCAGTCCGTTCTCGGAGGATCAGCCCCAGCATTTT.